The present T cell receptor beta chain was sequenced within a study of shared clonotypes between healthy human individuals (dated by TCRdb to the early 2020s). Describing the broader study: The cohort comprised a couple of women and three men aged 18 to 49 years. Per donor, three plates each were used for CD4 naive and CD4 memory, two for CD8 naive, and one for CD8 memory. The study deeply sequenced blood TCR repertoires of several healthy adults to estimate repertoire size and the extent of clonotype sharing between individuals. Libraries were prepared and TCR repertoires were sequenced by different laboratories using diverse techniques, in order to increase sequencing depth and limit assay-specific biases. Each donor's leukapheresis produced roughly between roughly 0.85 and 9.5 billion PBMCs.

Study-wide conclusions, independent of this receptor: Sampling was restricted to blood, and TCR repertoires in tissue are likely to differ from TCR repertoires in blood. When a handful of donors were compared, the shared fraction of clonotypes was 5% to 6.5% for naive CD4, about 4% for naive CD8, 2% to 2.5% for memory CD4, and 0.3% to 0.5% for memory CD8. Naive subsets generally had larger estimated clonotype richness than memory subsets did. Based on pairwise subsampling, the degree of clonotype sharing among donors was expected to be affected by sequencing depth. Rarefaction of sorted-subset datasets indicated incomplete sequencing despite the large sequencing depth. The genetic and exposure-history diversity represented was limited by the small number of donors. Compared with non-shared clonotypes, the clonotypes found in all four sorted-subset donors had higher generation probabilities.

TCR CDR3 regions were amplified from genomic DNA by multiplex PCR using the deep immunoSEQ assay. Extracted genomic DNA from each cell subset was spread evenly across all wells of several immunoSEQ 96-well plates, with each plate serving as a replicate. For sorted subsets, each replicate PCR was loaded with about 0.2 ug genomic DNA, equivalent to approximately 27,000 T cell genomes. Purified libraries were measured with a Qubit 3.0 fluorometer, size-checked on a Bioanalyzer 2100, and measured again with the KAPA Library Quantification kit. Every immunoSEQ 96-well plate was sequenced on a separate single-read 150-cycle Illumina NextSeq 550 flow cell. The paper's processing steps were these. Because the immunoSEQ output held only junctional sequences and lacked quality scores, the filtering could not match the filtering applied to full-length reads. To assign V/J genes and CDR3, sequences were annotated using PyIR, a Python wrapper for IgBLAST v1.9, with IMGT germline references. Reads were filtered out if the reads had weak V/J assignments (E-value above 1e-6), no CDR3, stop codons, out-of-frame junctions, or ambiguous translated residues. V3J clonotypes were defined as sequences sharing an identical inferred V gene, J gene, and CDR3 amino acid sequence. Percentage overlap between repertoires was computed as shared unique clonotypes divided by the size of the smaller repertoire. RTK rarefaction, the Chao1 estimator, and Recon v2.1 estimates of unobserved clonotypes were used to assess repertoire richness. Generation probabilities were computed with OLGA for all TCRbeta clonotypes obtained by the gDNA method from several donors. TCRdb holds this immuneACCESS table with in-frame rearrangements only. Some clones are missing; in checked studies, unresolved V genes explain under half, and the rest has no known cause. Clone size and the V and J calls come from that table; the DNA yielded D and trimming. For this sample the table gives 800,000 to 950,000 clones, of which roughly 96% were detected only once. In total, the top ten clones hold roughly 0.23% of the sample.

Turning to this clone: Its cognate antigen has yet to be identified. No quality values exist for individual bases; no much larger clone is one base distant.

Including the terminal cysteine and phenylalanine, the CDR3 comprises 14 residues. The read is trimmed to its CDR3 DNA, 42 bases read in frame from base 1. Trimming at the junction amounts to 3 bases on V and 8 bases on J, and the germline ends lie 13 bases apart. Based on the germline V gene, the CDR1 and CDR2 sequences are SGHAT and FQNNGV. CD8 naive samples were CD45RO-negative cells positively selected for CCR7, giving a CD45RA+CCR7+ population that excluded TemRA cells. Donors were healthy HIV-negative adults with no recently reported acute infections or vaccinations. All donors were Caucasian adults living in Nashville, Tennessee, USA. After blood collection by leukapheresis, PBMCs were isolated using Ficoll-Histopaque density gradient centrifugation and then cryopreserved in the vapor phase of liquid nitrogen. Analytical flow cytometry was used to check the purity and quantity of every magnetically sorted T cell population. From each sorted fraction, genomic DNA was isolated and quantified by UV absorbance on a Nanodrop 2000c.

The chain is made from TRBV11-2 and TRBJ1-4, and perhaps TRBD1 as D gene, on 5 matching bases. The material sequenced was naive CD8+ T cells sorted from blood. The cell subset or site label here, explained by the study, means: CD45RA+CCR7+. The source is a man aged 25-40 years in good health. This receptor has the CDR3 CASSFRQLGEKLFF. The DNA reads TGTGCCAGCAGCTTTCGACAGCTGGGGGAAAAACTGTTTTTT.